The T cell receptor (beta chain) under discussion was sequenced for a study of blood T cells in healthy people across ages. This clonotype occurred a few times. The CDR3 sequence is 15 residues long. The germline V gene encodes CDR1 SGHTA and CDR2 FQGNSA. The ends lost 2 bases at V and 4 bases at J; junction bases unmatched: 5. Sample-barcoded 5' priming and a J-beta primer mix drove a second PCR of roughly 6 to 12 cycles. All cDNA molecules were each tagged by a template-switch adaptor with 12 random nucleotides. MiXCR, run by TCRdb on the 5' RACE reads, gives a single entry per CDR3 protein. Of around 700,000 distinct CDR3 sequences in the sample, around a quarter are singletons; the top ten hold more than 8%. This sample was shared with a second study, whose subject was T cells of mothers and their children.

The sequencing input was blood. This receptor was obtained from a boy younger than 18 in good health. The rearrangement uses TRBV7-2 and TRBJ1-5; TRBD1 matches 7 bases. The CDR3 DNA reads as TGTGCCAGCAGCTTATCCGGGACAGTGAATCAGCCCCAGCATTTT. Amino acids: CASSLSGTVNQPQHF.